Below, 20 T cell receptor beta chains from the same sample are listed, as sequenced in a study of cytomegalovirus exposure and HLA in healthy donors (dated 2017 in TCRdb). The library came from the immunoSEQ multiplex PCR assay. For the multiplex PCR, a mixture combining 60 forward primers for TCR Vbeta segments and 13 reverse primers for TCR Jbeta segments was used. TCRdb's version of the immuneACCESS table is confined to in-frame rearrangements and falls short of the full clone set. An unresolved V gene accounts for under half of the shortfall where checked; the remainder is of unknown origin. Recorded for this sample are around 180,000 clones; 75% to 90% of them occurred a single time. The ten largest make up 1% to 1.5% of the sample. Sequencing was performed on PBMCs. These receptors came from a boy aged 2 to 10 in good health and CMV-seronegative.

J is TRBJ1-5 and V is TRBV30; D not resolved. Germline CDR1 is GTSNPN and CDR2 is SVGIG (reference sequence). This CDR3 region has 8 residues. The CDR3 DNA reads TGTTCTAATCAGCCCCAGCATTTT. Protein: CSNQPQHF.

The CDR3 sequence: CASSPGGGLNDEQYF. CDR3 bases: TGCGCCAGCAGTCCCGGGGGGGGACTCAACGACGAGCAGTACTTC. This rearrangement joins TRBV5-1 to TRBJ2-7; 8 bases fit TRBD2. Germline CDR1 and CDR2: SGHRS and YFSETQ. This CDR3 contains 15 residues. The trim removed 5 bases at V and 5 bases at J, leaving 12 bases unmatched.

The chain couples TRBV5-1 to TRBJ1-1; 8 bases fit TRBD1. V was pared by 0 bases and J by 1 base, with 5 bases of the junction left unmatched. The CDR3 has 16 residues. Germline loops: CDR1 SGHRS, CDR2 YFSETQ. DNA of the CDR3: TGCGCCAGCAGCTTGGGCACCGGGACAGGGAACACTGAAGCTTTCTTT. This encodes CASSLGTGTGNTEAFF.

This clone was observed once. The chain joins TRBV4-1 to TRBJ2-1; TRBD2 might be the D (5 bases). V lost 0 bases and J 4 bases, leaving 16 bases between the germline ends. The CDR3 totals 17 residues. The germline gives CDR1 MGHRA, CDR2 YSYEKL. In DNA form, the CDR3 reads TGCGCCAGCAGCCAAGAGGAGCGGTCGTGGGGTTACAATGAGCAGTTCTTC. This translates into CASSQEERSWGYNEQFF.

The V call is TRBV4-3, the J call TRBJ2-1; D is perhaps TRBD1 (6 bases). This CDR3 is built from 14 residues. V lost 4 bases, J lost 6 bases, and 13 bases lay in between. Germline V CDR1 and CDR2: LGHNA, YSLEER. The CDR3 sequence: CASSRSTGFNEQFF. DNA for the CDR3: TGCGCCAGCAGCCGAAGCACAGGGTTCAATGAGCAGTTCTTC.

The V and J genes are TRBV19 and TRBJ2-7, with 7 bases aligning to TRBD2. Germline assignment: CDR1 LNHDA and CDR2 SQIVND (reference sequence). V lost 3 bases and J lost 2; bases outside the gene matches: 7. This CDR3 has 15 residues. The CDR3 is CASSIGAGATYEQYF. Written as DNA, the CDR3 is TGTGCCAGTAGTATCGGGGCGGGAGCGACCTACGAGCAGTACTTC.

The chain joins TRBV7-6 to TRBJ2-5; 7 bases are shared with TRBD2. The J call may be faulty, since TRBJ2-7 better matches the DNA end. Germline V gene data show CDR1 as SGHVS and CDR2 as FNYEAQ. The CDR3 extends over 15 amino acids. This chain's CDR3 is CASSPRVGGSHEQYF. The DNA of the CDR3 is TGTGCCAGCAGCCCTCGGGTGGGCGGGAGCCACGAGCAGTACTTC.

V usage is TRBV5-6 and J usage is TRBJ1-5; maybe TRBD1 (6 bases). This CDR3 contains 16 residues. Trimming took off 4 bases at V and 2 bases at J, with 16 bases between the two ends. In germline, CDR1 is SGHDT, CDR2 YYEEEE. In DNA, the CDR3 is TGTGCCAGCAGCCGCTTAAGGACAGCAGGCAATCAGCCCCAGCATTTT. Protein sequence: CASSRLRTAGNQPQHF. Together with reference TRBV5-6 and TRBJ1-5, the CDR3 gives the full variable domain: DAGVTQSPTHLIKTRGQQVTLRCSPKSGHDTVSWYQQALGQGPQFIFQYYEEEERQRGNFPDRFSGHQFPNYSSELNVNALLLGDSALYLCASSRLRTAGNQPQHFGDGTRLSIL.

CDR3 loop: CASSKTGIYGYTF. The DNA of the CDR3 is TGTGCCAGTAGTAAGACAGGGATCTATGGCTACACCTTC. The rearrangement uses TRBV19 and TRBJ1-2; 7 bases align to TRBD1. The CDR3 has 13 residues. The J segment lost 4 bases and the V segment lost 4 bases, leaving 3 bases of the junction unmatched. CDR1 is LNHDA and CDR2 is SQIVND in the germline V gene (reference sequence).

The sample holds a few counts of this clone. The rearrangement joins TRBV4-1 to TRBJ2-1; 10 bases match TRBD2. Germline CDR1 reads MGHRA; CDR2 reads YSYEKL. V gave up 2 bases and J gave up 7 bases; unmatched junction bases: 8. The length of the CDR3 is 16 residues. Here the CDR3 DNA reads TGCGCCAGCAGCCAAACTAGCGGGGATACCTGGAATGAGCAGTTCTTC. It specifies CASSQTSGDTWNEQFF.

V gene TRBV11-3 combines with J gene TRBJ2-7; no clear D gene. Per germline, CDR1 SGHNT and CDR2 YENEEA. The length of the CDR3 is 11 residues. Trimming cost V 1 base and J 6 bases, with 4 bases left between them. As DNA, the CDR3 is TGTGCCAGCAGCTTAGTGGCCGAGCAGTACTTC. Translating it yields CASSLVAEQYF. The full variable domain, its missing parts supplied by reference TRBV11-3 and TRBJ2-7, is EAGVVQSPRYKIIEKKQPVAFWCNPISGHNTLYWYLQNLGQGPELLIRYENEEAVDDSQLPKDRFSAERLKGVDSTLKIQPAELGDSAVYLCASSLVAEQYFGPGTRLTVT.

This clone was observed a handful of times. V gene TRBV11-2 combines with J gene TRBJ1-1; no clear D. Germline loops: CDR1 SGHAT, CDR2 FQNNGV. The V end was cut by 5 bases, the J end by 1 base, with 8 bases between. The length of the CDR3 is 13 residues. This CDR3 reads CASSPSGNTEAFF. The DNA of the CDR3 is TGTGCCAGCAGCCCCTCAGGGAACACTGAAGCTTTCTTT.

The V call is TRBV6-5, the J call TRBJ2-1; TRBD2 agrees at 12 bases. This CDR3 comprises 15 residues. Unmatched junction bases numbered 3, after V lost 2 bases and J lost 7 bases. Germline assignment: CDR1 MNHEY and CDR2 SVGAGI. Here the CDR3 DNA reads TGTGCCAGCAGTTACGGTCTAGCGGGGGGGAATGAGCAGTTCTTC. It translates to CASSYGLAGGNEQFF.

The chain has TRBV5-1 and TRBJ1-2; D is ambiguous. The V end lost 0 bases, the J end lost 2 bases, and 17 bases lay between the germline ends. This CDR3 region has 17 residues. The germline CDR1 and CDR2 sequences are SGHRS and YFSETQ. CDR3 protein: CASSLDGLPLPNYGYTF. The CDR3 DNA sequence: TGCGCCAGCAGCTTGGACGGTTTACCTCTCCCAAACTATGGCTACACCTTC.

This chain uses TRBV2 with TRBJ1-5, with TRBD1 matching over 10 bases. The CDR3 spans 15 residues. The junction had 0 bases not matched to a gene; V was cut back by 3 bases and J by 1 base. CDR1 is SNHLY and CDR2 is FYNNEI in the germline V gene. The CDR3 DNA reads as TGTGCCAGCAGTGAGGGACAGGGGAGCAATCAGCCCCAGCATTTT. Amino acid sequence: CASSEGQGSNQPQHF.

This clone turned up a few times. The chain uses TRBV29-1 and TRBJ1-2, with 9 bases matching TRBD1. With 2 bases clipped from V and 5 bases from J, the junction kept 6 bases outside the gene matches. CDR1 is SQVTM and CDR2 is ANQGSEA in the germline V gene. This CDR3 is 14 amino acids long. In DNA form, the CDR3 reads TGCAGCGTTGAACCTCTCGACAGGGGGTATGGCTACACCTTC. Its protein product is CSVEPLDRGYGYTF.

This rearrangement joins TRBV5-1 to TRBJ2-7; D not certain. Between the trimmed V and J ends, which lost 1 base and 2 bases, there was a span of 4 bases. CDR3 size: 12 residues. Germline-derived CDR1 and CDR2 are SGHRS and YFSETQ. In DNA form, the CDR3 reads TGCGCCAGCAGCTTGCCTGCCTACGAGCAGTACTTC. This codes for CASSLPAYEQYF.

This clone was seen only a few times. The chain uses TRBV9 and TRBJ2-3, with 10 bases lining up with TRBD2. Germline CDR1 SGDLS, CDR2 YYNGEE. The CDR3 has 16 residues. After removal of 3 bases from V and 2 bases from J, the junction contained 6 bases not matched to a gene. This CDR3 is CASSAERGGPTDTQYF. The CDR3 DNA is TGTGCCAGCAGCGCAGAGCGGGGGGGTCCCACAGATACGCAGTATTTT.

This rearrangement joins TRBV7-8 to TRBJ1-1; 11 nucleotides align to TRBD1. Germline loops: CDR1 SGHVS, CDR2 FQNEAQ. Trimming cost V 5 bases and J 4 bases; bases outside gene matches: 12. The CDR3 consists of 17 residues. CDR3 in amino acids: CASSTIGQGALPTEAFF. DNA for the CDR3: TGTGCCAGCAGCACCATTGGACAGGGGGCGCTTCCCACTGAAGCTTTCTTT. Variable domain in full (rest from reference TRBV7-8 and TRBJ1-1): GAGVSQSPRYKVAKRGQDVALRCDPISGHVSLFWYQQALGQGPEFLTYFQNEAQLDKSGLPSDRFFAERPEGSVSTLKIQRTQQEDSAVYLCASSTIGQGALPTEAFFGQGTRLTVV.

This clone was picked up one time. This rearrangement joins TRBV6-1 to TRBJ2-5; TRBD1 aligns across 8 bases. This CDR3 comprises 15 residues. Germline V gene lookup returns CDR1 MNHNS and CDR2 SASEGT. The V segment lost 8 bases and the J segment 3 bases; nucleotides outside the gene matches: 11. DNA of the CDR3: TGTGCCAGCCTGAAGGGACAGGTCCGAGAAGAGACCCAGTACTTC. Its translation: CASLKGQVREETQYF.